Shown below are 8 T cell receptor beta chains from a single sample sequenced in a study of blood T cell repertoires in COVID-19. Generated by immunoSEQ multiplex PCR, the TCRdb table keeps only in-frame clones and is missing some. The repertoire holds 450,000 or so clones, about nine tenths seen once, with 1.5% to 1.8% in the top ten. Sequenced: peripheral blood. All receptors come from a woman aged 40 to 50 with COVID-19, enrolled during active disease.

The rearrangement joins TRBV28 to TRBJ2-7, with 8 bases aligning to TRBD1. The CDR3 sequence is 15 residues long. Germline CDR1 MDHEN, CDR2 SYDVKM. V trimming: 5 bases; J trimming: 6 bases; junction bases outside the gene matches: 12. In DNA form, the CDR3 reads TGTGCCAGCAGTCCTTCGCCCGCAGGGGGCGGCGAGCAGTACTTC. Residues: CASSPSPAGGGEQYF.

CDR3 region: CASSPGQEETQYF. CDR3 nucleotide sequence: TGTGCCAGCTCGCCCGGACAGGAAGAGACCCAGTACTTC. This rearrangement joins TRBV18 to TRBJ2-5; TRBD1 matches at 7 bases. The CDR3 totals 13 residues. Losses at the gene ends were 6 bases for V and 3 bases for J; bases not matched to a gene: 4. The V gene's germline CDR1 is KGHSH and CDR2 LQKENI.

This clone appeared a single time. The rearrangement uses TRBV7-3 and TRBJ2-6, with 7 bases matching TRBD2. V was pared by 5 bases and J by 4 bases, with 14 bases of the junction left unmatched. The length of the CDR3 is 18 residues. CDR1 is SGHTA, CDR2 FQGTGA, per germline. CDR3 nucleotide sequence: TGTGCCAGCAGCAACATCCCGGGGGGATGGGGAGGGGCCAACGTCCTGACTTTC. Protein: CASSNIPGGWGGANVLTF.

J is TRBJ2-2 and V is TRBV10-3; 12 nucleotides line up with TRBD2. This CDR3 region has 17 residues. The V and J ends lost 6 bases and 2 bases, in that order; junction bases with no gene match: 7. Germline V gene lookup returns CDR1 ENHRY and CDR2 SYGVKD. The CDR3 here is CAISSLAGGPNTGELFF. In DNA, the CDR3 is TGTGCCATCAGCTCTCTAGCGGGGGGGCCAAACACCGGGGAGCTGTTTTTT.

The chain is built from TRBV29-1 and TRBJ1-2; TRBD1 matches at 7 bases. CDR1 and CDR2 (germline): SQVTM, ANQGSEA. After removal of 5 bases from V and 2 bases from J, the junction contained 8 bases not matched to a gene. The CDR3 loop spans 14 amino acids. CDR3 amino acids: CSVKSGGLNYGYTF. The CDR3 DNA follows: TGCAGCGTTAAATCAGGGGGGTTAAACTATGGCTACACCTTC.

The rearrangement links TRBV15 to TRBJ1-1; D gene uncertain. Trimming stripped 0 bases from V and 1 base from J, with 12 bases between. There are 16 residues in the CDR3. Germline CDR1 is LNHNV and CDR2 is YYDKDF (reference sequence). CDR3 in DNA: TGTGCCACCAGCAGAGATCCAGAGCGTTCGAACACTGAAGCTTTCTTT. This codes for CATSRDPERSNTEAFF.

This clone appeared a few times. This chain uses TRBV29-1 with TRBJ1-2; a weak D match, TRBD1 (6 bases). The germline V and J ends were trimmed by 5 bases and 2 bases, with 18 bases remaining between them. Germline CDR1 reads SQVTM; CDR2 reads ANQGSEA. This CDR3 is built from 15 residues. DNA of the CDR3: TGCAGCGTTCCGGATACAGGGCGCTTAAACTATGGCTACACCTTC. This translates into CSVPDTGRLNYGYTF.

This chain links TRBV28 with TRBJ2-4, with TRBD1 as a possible D gene (6 bases). The CDR3 is 13 residues long. Trimming cost V 5 bases and J 9 bases, with 14 bases left between them. Germline CDR1 reads MDHEN; CDR2 reads SYDVKM. The CDR3 coding sequence is TGTGCCAGCAGTCCCCAGGGGATAGGCATTCAGTACTTC. Amino acid sequence: CASSPQGIGIQYF.